This TCR beta chain was recovered during a study of cytomegalovirus exposure and HLA in healthy donors. In its sample, this clone was seen a few times. Its antigen is unidentified. Germline V gene lookup returns CDR1 MGHRA and CDR2 YSYEKL. The ends lost 1 base at V and 2 bases at J; junction bases unmatched: 16. The CDR3 consists of 20 residues. With 60 Vbeta and 13 Jbeta primers, the PCR was carried out. The repertoire was sequenced with immunoSEQ multiplex PCR; TCRdb's copy has only in-frame clones and lacks some. The table shows 130,000 or so clones, with about 9.1% occurring only once. The study, taken as a whole, reports: The study put around 180 TCR beta chains on its list as cytomegalovirus-associated. Exclusion as indistinguishable affected some V segments, including TRBV6-2 and TRBV6-3.

The clonotype comes from a woman between 40 and 50 years old in good health and CMV-seropositive. The gene calls are TRBV4-1 and TRBJ1-5, with TRBD1 matching 8 bases. Sequencing was done on a sample of PBMCs. CDR3 sequence (DNA): TGCGCCAGCAGCCAAGTACCATCGGACAGGGCCTGGATGGGCAATCAGCCCCAGCATTTT. Translating gives CASSQVPSDRAWMGNQPQHF.